Below are 32 T cell receptor beta chains sequenced from a single sample in a study of regulatory T cells in long-lasting Graves disease (dated by TCRdb to about 2021). This sample's time point label indicates: persistent/refractory GD, antithyroid drugs over 5 years with positive TRAb. For both TCR sequencing and RNA sequencing, RNA was extracted from PBMCs in TRIzol. Library preparation was by multiplex PCR. TCRdb lists the instrument as Illumina HiSeq 4000. iRepertoire HTBI primers and Arm-PCR amplification of CDR3 regions were used to construct TCR beta libraries. Clones were called with MiXCR by TCRdb after fastp trimmed the public reads at Q25, and only in-frame beta chains were retained. A single entry per CDR3 protein holds the most common genes and DNA from its merged rows. This sample has more than 300,000 distinct CDR3 sequences in its table, and 20% of those were observed once. 29% of the sample is in the top ten clones.

The input for sequencing was peripheral blood mononuclear cells (PBMCs), taken when the disease was refractory, from a patient treated with antithyroid drugs. The source of these receptors is a female donor with Graves disease.

This clonotype occurred many times. CDR3 nucleotides: TGCAGTGCTGGGCGGGGGACAGGGAGGTCCTACGAGCAGTACTTC. Its protein is CSAGRGTGRSYEQYF. This rearrangement joins TRBV20-1 to TRBJ2-7, with TRBD1 matching 9 bases. This CDR3 is 15 amino acids long. CDR1 DFQATT and CDR2 SNEGSKA come from the germline V gene (reference sequence). V lost 5 bases and J lost 1; bases outside the gene matches: 9.

This clonotype was detected a few times. This sequence joins TRBV29-1 and TRBJ1-5, with D unclear. The CDR3 contains 13 residues. The V and J ends lost 6 bases and 6 bases respectively, with 15 bases between them. The germline gives CDR1 SQVTM, CDR2 ANQGSEA. CDR3 nucleotides: TGCAGCGTCTTAGCGGACCCAAGTCAGCCCCAGCATTTT. Protein product: CSVLADPSQPQHF.

In regard to this clonotype: A far larger clone is only one base removed, so a read error is likely. The chain uses TRBV11-2 and TRBJ1-6; D may be TRBD1 (6 bases). The end of the DNA is better explained by TRBJ1-1, so the J call may be wrong. Germline values: CDR1 SGHAT, CDR2 FQNNGV. The CDR3 is 15 amino acids. The DNA of the CDR3 is TGTGCCAGCAGCTTAGTATTATCTATTGGGACAGAAGCTTTCTTT. It encodes CASSLVLSIGTEAFF.

The chain employs TRBV7-8 and TRBJ1-3; D is ambiguous. This CDR3 spans 16 amino acids. CDR1 is SGHVS, CDR2 FQNEAQ, per germline. V lost 1 base and J lost 2, with 12 bases in between. For the CDR3, the DNA is TGTGCCAGCAGCTTAGATCCGGGCAACACTGGAAACACCATATATTTT. Translation gives CASSLDPGNTGNTIYF.

The V gene is TRBV2, the J gene TRBJ2-3, with TRBD2 identical over 13 bases. The CDR3 length is 15 residues. With 7 bases clipped from V and 5 bases from J, the junction kept 6 bases outside the gene matches. Per the germline V gene, CDR1 is SNHLY and CDR2 is FYNNEI. This CDR3 is CASIAGLAGRDTQYF. The CDR3 bases are TGTGCCAGCATCGCGGGACTAGCGGGGAGAGATACGCAGTATTTT.

The CDR3 nucleotides are TGTGCCTGGACGTCTCAGGGGGTCCCTGGAAACACCATATATTTT. It translates to CAWTSQGVPGNTIYF. The chain employs TRBV30 and TRBJ1-3, with 7 positions matching TRBD1. The CDR3 contains 15 residues. V lost 4 bases and J lost 2; bases outside the gene matches: 8. From germline, CDR1 is GTSNPN and CDR2 SVGIG (reference sequence). The complete variable domain, with remaining parts taken from reference TRBV30 and TRBJ1-3, reads SQTIHQWPATLVQPVGSPLSLECTVEGTSNPNLYWYRQAAGRGLQLLFYSVGIGQISSEVPQNLSASRPQDRQFILSSKKLLLSDSGFYLCAWTSQGVPGNTIYFGEGSWLTVV.

The gene calls are TRBV7-2 and TRBJ1-2, with 9 bases that match TRBD1. The CDR3 extends over 14 amino acids. Germline V lookup: CDR1 SGHTA, CDR2 FQGNSA. V was clipped by 4 bases and J by 6 bases; unmatched bases: 6. The DNA of the CDR3 is TGTGCCAGCAGCTCGAGGACAGGGGACGATGGCTACACCTTC. Encoded protein: CASSSRTGDDGYTF. Full variable domain (remainder filled in from reference TRBV7-2 and TRBJ1-2): GAGVSQSPSNKVTEKGKDVELRCDPISGHTALYWYRQSLGQGLEFLIYFQGNSAPDKSGLPSDRFSAERTGGSVSTLTIQRTQQEDSAVYLCASSSRTGDDGYTFGSGTRLTVV.

This clonotype was observed at least ten times. The CDR3 nucleotides read TGTGCCAGCAGCTTATGGGGGACAAATAATGAAAAACTGTTTTTT. As protein: CASSLWGTNNEKLFF. This chain connects TRBV5-6 to TRBJ1-4; D might be TRBD1 (6 bases). V shed 2 bases and J shed 4 bases, with 12 bases lying between them. The CDR3 runs 15 residues. The germline gives CDR1 SGHDT, CDR2 YYEEEE. The variable domain in full, completed from reference TRBV5-6 and TRBJ1-4, reads DAGVTQSPTHLIKTRGQQVTLRCSPKSGHDTVSWYQQALGQGPQFIFQYYEEEERQRGNFPDRFSGHQFPNYSSELNVNALLLGDSALYLCASSLWGTNNEKLFFGSGTQLSVL.

There are many counts of this clonotype. The chain joins TRBV29-1 to TRBJ2-7; TRBD2 agrees at 9 bases. The CDR3 consists of 13 residues. The V segment lost 5 bases and the J segment 0 bases; nucleotides outside the gene matches: 2. CDR1 is SQVTM, CDR2 ANQGSEA, per germline. The CDR3 DNA reads as TGCAGCGTTCGAGCGGGGGGCTCCTACGAGCAGTACTTC. Amino acid sequence: CSVRAGGSYEQYF.

This clonotype was seen repeatedly, ten times or more. The chain joins TRBV2 to TRBJ1-6; 7 nucleotides agree with TRBD1. The CDR3 runs to 14 residues. Germline-derived CDR1 and CDR2 are SNHLY and FYNNEI. V was pared by 5 bases and J by 8 bases, with 6 bases of the junction left unmatched. The CDR3 nucleotides read TGTGCCAGCAGTCGACAGGGCACTCATTCACCCCTCCACTTT. It encodes CASSRQGTHSPLHF.

As concerns this clonotype: With a much larger clone just one base away, this may be a read error. The chain uses TRBV7-2 and TRBJ1-2; tentative D call: TRBD1 (6 bases). Germline loops: CDR1 SGHTA, CDR2 FQGNSA. CDR3 length equals 14 residues. In DNA, the CDR3 is TGTGTCAGCAGCCCACAGGGAACCAACTATGGCTACACCTTC. Encoded protein: CVSSPQGTNYGYTF.

This clonotype was detected many times. This sequence joins TRBV7-2 and TRBJ1-2; possible D gene TRBD1, 6 bases. CDR3 size: 13 residues. Germline V CDR1 and CDR2: SGHTA, FQGNSA. V dropped 6 bases and J dropped 7 bases, with 15 bases sitting between them. CDR3 sequence (DNA): TGTGCCAGCAGACTCACAGGGCGGGGTGGCTACACCTTC. Translated: CASRLTGRGGYTF.

As regards this clonotype: The missing conserved phenylalanine or tryptophan at the end of this CDR3 makes a read error likely. The chain couples TRBV5-4 to TRBJ2-7; 8 bases are a match to TRBD1. This CDR3 has 14 residues. The V segment lost 4 bases and the J segment 1 base; nucleotides outside the gene matches: 4. CDR1 and CDR2 (germline): SGHNT, YYREEE (reference sequence). CDR3 sequence reads: CASSDRDRSYEQYL. In nucleotides, the CDR3 is TGTGCCAGCAGCGACCGGGACAGGTCCTACGAGCAGTACCTC.

In the case of this clonotype: With a far larger clone one base away, a read error is the likely cause. The rearrangement uses TRBV7-2 and TRBJ2-6; 7 nucleotides line up with TRBD1. CDR3 length equals 18 residues. Germline CDR1 SGHTA, CDR2 FQGNSA. The V and J ends lost 4 bases and 2 bases, in that order; junction bases with no gene match: 11. CDR3 protein: CASSSRTGSPTGANVLTF. The CDR3, as DNA: TGTGCCAGCAGCTCCCGGACAGGTAGTCCGACTGGGGCCAACGTCCTGACTTTC. The variable domain in full, with the rest retrieved from reference TRBV7-2 and TRBJ2-6, is GAGVSQSPSNKVTEKGKDVELRCDPISGHTALYWYRQSLGQGLEFLIYFQGNSAPDKSGLPSDRFSAERTGGSVSTLTIQRTQQEDSAVYLCASSSRTGSPTGANVLTFGAGSRLTVL.

V and J are TRBV27 and TRBJ2-2; possibly TRBD2 for D (7 bases). V was pared by 1 base and J by 4 bases, with 13 bases between. CDR3 size: 16 residues. Germline values: CDR1 MNHEY, CDR2 SMNVEV (reference sequence). CDR3 in DNA: TGTGCCAGCAGTTTATGGGGGGGGGCCAGCACCGGGGAGCTGTTTTTT. Its protein product is CASSLWGGASTGELFF.

This clonotype was seen many times. This rearrangement joins TRBV20-1 to TRBJ2-6; TRBD1 matches 7 bases. V lost 7 bases, J lost 4 bases, and 19 bases stayed unmatched. From germline, CDR1 is DFQATT and CDR2 SNEGSKA (reference sequence). The CDR3 is made up of 18 amino acids. The CDR3 loop reads CSVPTGTATRSGANVLTF. Written as DNA, the CDR3 is TGCAGTGTCCCAACCGGGACAGCGACGCGATCCGGGGCCAACGTCCTGACTTTC.

This clonotype has at least ten counts. The chain recombines TRBV30 with TRBJ2-7; TRBD1 matches at 7 bases. The CDR3 contains 13 residues. Per the germline V gene, CDR1 is GTSNPN and CDR2 is SVGIG (reference sequence). CDR3 protein: CAVGRGTVNEQYF. In nucleotides, the CDR3 is TGTGCTGTGGGTCGTGGGACAGTTAACGAGCAGTACTTC.

The gene calls are TRBV10-3 and TRBJ1-3, with D unclear. This CDR3 comprises 12 residues. Germline V lookup: CDR1 ENHRY, CDR2 SYGVKD. The ends were cut back, 1 base at V and 6 bases at J, with 4 bases in the middle. The CDR3 spells CAISEWENTIYF. CDR3 nucleotides: TGTGCCATCAGTGAGTGGGAAAACACCATATATTTT.

This clonotype has at least ten counts. V usage is TRBV11-1 and J usage is TRBJ1-2, with 8 bases aligning to TRBD1. Germline CDR1 is SGHAT and CDR2 is FQDESV (reference sequence). J gave up 5 bases and V 5 bases, and 7 bases lay outside the gene matches. The CDR3 spans 14 residues. The CDR3 loop is CASSTQGEVYGYTF. As DNA, the CDR3 is TGTGCCAGCAGCACACAGGGGGAAGTGTATGGCTACACCTTC.

The chain uses TRBV11-2 and TRBJ1-1, with a possible D match to TRBD1 (5 bases). Per germline, CDR1 SGHAT and CDR2 FQNNGV. The CDR3 has 14 amino acids. Trimming left V 5 bases short and J 8 bases short, with 18 bases between. CDR3 coding DNA: TGTGCCAGCAGCCAAGTGTGGGGCGCGTACGAAGCTTTCTTT. Translating it yields CASSQVWGAYEAFF.

Only a few counts were recorded for this clonotype. The chain combines TRBV24-1 with TRBJ1-5; TRBD1 matches 8 bases. The V segment lost 4 bases and the J segment 7 bases; nucleotides outside the gene matches: 5. The length of the CDR3 is 14 residues. Germline V CDR1 and CDR2: KGHDR, SFDVKD. CDR3 in amino acids: CATSDQGARQPQHF. In nucleotides, the CDR3 is TGTGCCACCAGTGACCAGGGGGCGAGACAGCCCCAGCATTTT.

This clonotype was seen a few times. This chain joins TRBV2 and TRBJ1-4; D ambiguous. In germline, CDR1 is SNHLY, CDR2 FYNNEI. V was cut by 8 bases and J by 8 bases, with 15 bases left in between. The CDR3 covers 13 residues. This chain's CDR3 is CASFRLYREKLFF. The CDR3 DNA reads as TGTGCCAGCTTTCGCCTGTATAGAGAAAAACTGTTTTTT.

The chain is built from TRBV20-1 and TRBJ1-6, with 10 bases lining up with TRBD1. Germline trimming cut 3 bases from V and 14 bases from J; bases unmatched to any gene: 7. The CDR3 length is 13 residues. The germline V gene encodes CDR1 DFQATT and CDR2 SNEGSKA (reference sequence). CDR3 residues: CSASRGTGESLHF. CDR3 bases: TGCAGTGCTAGTCGGGGGACAGGGGAATCCCTCCACTTT.

This clonotype was observed a single time. A much larger clone differs by one base, so this may be a read error. The chain recombines TRBV29-1 with TRBJ2-7; unclear D gene. This CDR3 is 12 amino acids long. Germline CDR1 reads SQVTM; CDR2 reads ANQGSEA. The germline V and J ends were trimmed by 3 bases and 6 bases, with 12 bases remaining between them. CDR3 bases: TGCAGCGTTGAGGCCGGAACCTGCGAGCAGTACTTC. Translated, it gives CSVEAGTCEQYF.

This clonotype was recorded a few times. The rearrangement links TRBV6-2 or TRBV6-3 to TRBJ2-5, with D perhaps matching TRBD2 (6 bases). This CDR3 contains 15 residues. The germline gives CDR1 MNHEY, CDR2 SVGEGT. V was pared by 4 bases and J by 2 bases, with 14 bases between. The CDR3, as DNA: TGTGCCAGCAGTTCTCTCTCTAGCGCACAAGAGACCCAGTACTTC. This gives the protein CASSSLSSAQETQYF.

In its sample, this clonotype was seen a few times. The chain uses TRBV6-1 and TRBJ2-7; 7 bases are a match to TRBD2. V gave up 5 bases and J gave up 7 bases; unmatched junction bases: 11. Germline V gene data show CDR1 as MNHNS and CDR2 as SASEGT. The CDR3 has 14 amino acids. This CDR3 reads CASSTGGVSLEQYF. The CDR3 DNA reads TGTGCCAGCAGTACTGGGGGGGTCTCCTTGGAGCAGTACTTC.

This clonotype was found a few times. The rearrangement links TRBV5-5 to TRBJ1-5; D is perhaps TRBD1 (5 bases). Germline values: CDR1 SGHKS, CDR2 YYEKEE (reference sequence). V was shortened by 4 bases and J by 1 base, with 12 bases between the two germline ends. The CDR3 runs to 15 residues. In nucleotides, the CDR3 is TGTGCCAGCAGCCCGGGACCCCTGAGCAATCAGCCCCAGCATTTT. Translation: CASSPGPLSNQPQHF.

This clonotype was found a few times. This chain uses TRBV29-1 with TRBJ2-2; the D is unclear. The CDR3 runs 12 residues. V lost 4 bases, J lost 7 bases, and 10 bases lay in between. Germline V gives CDR1 SQVTM, CDR2 ANQGSEA. The CDR3 nucleotides are TGCAGCGTTGGGGCCATACGCGGGGAGCTGTTTTTT. Translating it yields CSVGAIRGELFF.

The table lists this clonotype with a few counts. This rearrangement joins TRBV19 to TRBJ1-5; no definite D call. V lost 9 bases to trimming and J lost 3 bases, with 18 bases between them. Germline-derived CDR1 and CDR2 are LNHDA and SQIVND (reference sequence). The CDR3 spans 15 residues. DNA for the CDR3: TGTGCCAGCTACATATCAGGCGGCGACAATCAGCCCCAGCATTTT. As protein: CASYISGGDNQPQHF.

This clonotype was observed at least ten times. The rearrangement links TRBV7-9 to TRBJ1-5; no clear D. Germline values: CDR1 SEHNR, CDR2 FQNEAQ (reference sequence). CDR3 length: 13 amino acids. Trimming removed 5 bases at V and 3 bases at J, with 8 bases between. The CDR3 bases are TGTGCCAGCAGCCTAGGAGTCAATCAGCCCCAGCATTTT. This gives the protein CASSLGVNQPQHF.

In this sample, this clonotype turned up many times. The chain carries TRBV20-1 and TRBJ2-5; D is uncertain. The CDR3 has 11 amino acids. CDR1 is DFQATT and CDR2 is SNEGSKA in the germline V gene (reference sequence). Trimming shortened V by 3 bases and J by 4 bases, and 6 bases separated the two germline ends. Here the CDR3 reads CSARERETQYF. CDR3 nucleotide sequence: TGCAGTGCTAGGGAAAGAGAGACCCAGTACTTC.

This clonotype was seen many times. V and J are TRBV7-9 and TRBJ1-2; 8 bases agree with TRBD1. Losses at the gene ends were 3 bases for V and 4 bases for J; bases not matched to a gene: 4. This CDR3 is built from 14 residues. CDR1 and CDR2 from the germline V gene are SEHNR and FQNEAQ (reference sequence). The CDR3 is CASSFGQGAYGYTF. The CDR3 DNA reads TGTGCCAGCAGCTTTGGGCAGGGGGCCTATGGCTACACCTTC.